What follows is one T cell receptor beta chain and its context. This sample was taken from a study of cytotoxic CD8 clonotypes in ibrutinib-treated CLL. Study background: Recorded responses included around 24 partial and 2 complete; following median about 68 months, roughly 15 stayed remitted and 12 progressed.

TCR beta library input comprised approximately 1.9 micrograms of genomic DNA from cryopreserved PBMCs. The CDR3 extends over 14 amino acids. Trimming took off 0 bases at V and 6 bases at J, with 11 bases between the two ends. Per germline, CDR1 MDHEN and CDR2 SYDVKM. TCRdb's table, derived via immunoSEQ multiplex PCR, lists solely in-frame clones and lacks some. Among some 300,000 clones listed, roughly 79% were seen once. The rearrangement uses TRBV28 and TRBJ1-2; D not resolved. Source: PBMCs, taken before ibrutinib treatment. This clonotype was obtained from a human donor with chronic lymphocytic leukemia. For the CDR3, the DNA is TGTGCCAGCAGTTTATGGACGGCGCATAATGGCTACACCTTC. It specifies CASSLWTAHNGYTF.